Sequencing of this T cell receptor beta chain was carried out in a study of OX40 agonist ivuxolimab in advanced cancers. As for the study in general: Patients in the trial were receiving intravenous ivuxolimab every 2 weeks, at doses of 0.01 to 10 mg/kg. Study-wide results and limits: At 0.1 to 3.0 mg/kg, CD4+ and CD8+ blood T cells expanded clonally by week 6.

TCRdb keeps only in-frame clones here, not all; method: immunoSEQ multiplex PCR. The table shows over 100,000 clones, with about 94% occurring only once. To note about this clone: What it recognizes is unknown.

Trimming left V 2 bases short and J 5 bases short, with 13 bases between. The CDR3 has 15 residues. Germline V gives CDR1 SGHRS, CDR2 YFSETQ. The TCR originated in an adult with an advanced solid tumor such as melanoma, head and neck, liver or kidney cancer. The chain recombines TRBV5-1 with TRBJ2-2; no firm D call. This sample comprised CD4+ or CD8+ T cells sorted from blood, obtained in a trial of the OX40 agonist ivuxolimab. The CDR3 spells CASSLTMGRTGELFF. The CDR3 region has the DNA TGCGCCAGCAGCTTAACTATGGGCCGGACCGGGGAGCTGTTTTTT.